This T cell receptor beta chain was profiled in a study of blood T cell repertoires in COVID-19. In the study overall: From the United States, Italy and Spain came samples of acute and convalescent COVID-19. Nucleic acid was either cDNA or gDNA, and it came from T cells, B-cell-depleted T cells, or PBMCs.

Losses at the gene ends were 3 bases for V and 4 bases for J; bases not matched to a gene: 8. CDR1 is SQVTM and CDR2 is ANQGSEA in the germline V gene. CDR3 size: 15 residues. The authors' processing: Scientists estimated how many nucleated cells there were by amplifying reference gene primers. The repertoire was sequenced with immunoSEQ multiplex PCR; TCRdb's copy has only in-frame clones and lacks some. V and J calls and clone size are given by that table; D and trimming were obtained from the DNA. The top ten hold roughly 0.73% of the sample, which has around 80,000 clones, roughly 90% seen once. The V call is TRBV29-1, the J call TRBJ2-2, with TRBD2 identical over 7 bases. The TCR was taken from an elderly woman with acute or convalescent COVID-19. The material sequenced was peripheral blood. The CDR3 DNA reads TGCAGCGTTGACAAAGCAGGCGGGAGCACCGGGGAGCTGTTTTTT. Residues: CSVDKAGGSTGELFF.